One sample yielded the 32 T cell receptor beta chains listed below, sequenced in a study of blood T cell repertoires in COVID-19. Clones were read by immunoSEQ multiplex PCR, and TCRdb kept only the in-frame ones, dropping some. The repertoire consists of 210,000 or so clones, with around 89% occurring once and the leading ten covering roughly 5%. The sample was peripheral blood. The receptors come from a woman aged 35 to 49 with acute or convalescent COVID-19.

Of note for this clone: This sample also contains other DNA sequences that code for the same CDR3. The genes are TRBV6-6 and TRBJ1-5; D remains ambiguous. CDR3 length: 14 amino acids. Per germline, CDR1 MNHNY and CDR2 SVGAGI (reference sequence). V gave up 2 bases and J gave up 2 bases, with 7 bases separating them. The CDR3 spells CASSYSERNQPQHF. CDR3 DNA: TGTGCCAGCAGTTACAGCGAGCGCAATCAGCCCCAGCATTTT.

The chain recombines TRBV11-2 with TRBJ2-3, with TRBD2 identical over 7 bases. Trimming cost V 6 bases and J 1 base; bases outside gene matches: 7. Germline V gene sequence: CDR1 SGHAT, CDR2 FQNNGV. The CDR3 covers 15 residues. The CDR3 region has the DNA TGTGCCAGCAGTAGAACTAGCGTGGGCACAGATACGCAGTATTTT. Protein product: CASSRTSVGTDTQYF.

The CDR3, as DNA: TGTGCTAGTGTTTGGGAGGCGAGCGGGGGTATCACAGATACGCAGTATTTT. Translating gives CASVWEASGGITDTQYF. The V gene is TRBV12-5, the J gene TRBJ2-3, with 8 bases that match TRBD2. Germline V gives CDR1 LGHNT, CDR2 FRNRAP. Germline trimming cut 7 bases from V and 2 bases from J; bases unmatched to any gene: 14. This CDR3 contains 17 residues.

The genes are TRBV2 and TRBJ2-1, with a tentative D call TRBD1 (6 bases). Trimming shortened V by 5 bases and J by 4 bases, and 9 bases separated the two germline ends. Germline CDR1 reads SNHLY; CDR2 reads FYNNEI. CDR3 size: 13 residues. CDR3 nucleotide sequence: TGTGCCAGCAGTACACAGGGTTACAATGAGCAGTTCTTC. Amino acid sequence: CASSTQGYNEQFF.

This chain joins TRBV5-1 and TRBJ1-4; no reliable D call. The V gene lost 2 bases and the J gene lost 6 bases, with 11 bases spanning the gap. The CDR3 runs 14 residues. Germline CDR1 is SGHRS and CDR2 is YFSETQ. CDR3: CASSFAGWDEKLFF. The DNA of the CDR3 is TGCGCCAGCAGCTTCGCGGGTTGGGATGAAAAACTGTTTTTT. Full variable domain (outside the CDR3, taken from reference TRBV5-1 and TRBJ1-4): KAGVTQTPRYLIKTRGQQVTLSCSPISGHRSVSWYQQTPGQGLQFLFEYFSETQRNKGNFPGRFSGRQFSNSRSEMNVSTLELGDSALYLCASSFAGWDEKLFFGSGTQLSVL.

This chain connects TRBV12-3 or TRBV12-4 to TRBJ1-1; 7 bases agree with TRBD1. J lost 3 bases, V lost 7 bases, and 5 bases had no gene match. This CDR3 contains 13 residues. The CDR3 DNA sequence: TGTGCCAGCATCGATACAGGGGACACTGAAGCTTTCTTT. It encodes CASIDTGDTEAFF.

The chain has TRBV6-5 and TRBJ1-1; D is unclear. V was shortened by 10 bases and J by 5 bases, with 17 bases between the two germline ends. CDR3 length: 13 residues. The germline CDR1 and CDR2 sequences are MNHEY and SVGAGI. CDR3 region: CATRVPWETEAFF. The CDR3 DNA reads as TGTGCCACAAGAGTGCCCTGGGAGACTGAAGCTTTCTTT.

The rearrangement joins TRBV30 to TRBJ1-5; D is unclear. This CDR3 is built from 13 residues. CDR1 GTSNPN and CDR2 SVGIG come from the germline V gene (reference sequence). V lost 0 bases, J lost 4 bases, and 7 bases lay in between. The DNA for the CDR3 is TGTGCCTGGAGTGTACGAGTTAATCAGCCCCAGCATTTT. The encoded protein is CAWSVRVNQPQHF.

The rearrangement links TRBV9 to TRBJ2-5; weak D call: TRBD1 (5 bases). V was cut by 0 bases and J by 2 bases, with 11 bases left in between. The germline V gene encodes CDR1 SGDLS and CDR2 YYNGEE. This CDR3 comprises 15 residues. CDR3 protein: CASSVAQGWQETQYF. CDR3 bases: TGTGCCAGCAGCGTAGCCCAGGGTTGGCAAGAGACCCAGTACTTC.

The chain couples TRBV6-5 to TRBJ2-5, with D uncertain. V shed 6 bases and J shed 5 bases, with 4 bases lying between them. This CDR3 is built from 10 residues. The germline V gene has CDR1 MNHEY and CDR2 SVGAGI. CDR3 protein: CASREETQYF. CDR3 bases: TGTGCCAGCAGGGAGGAGACCCAGTACTTC.

The J gene is TRBJ2-5, the V gene TRBV5-8; D uncertain. The CDR3 is made up of 15 amino acids. CDR1 is SGHTS and CDR2 is YDEGEE in the germline V gene. V lost 0 bases and J lost 2, with 11 bases in between. The CDR3 reads CASSLVVIAQETQYF. CDR3 DNA: TGTGCCAGCAGCTTGGTTGTCATCGCGCAAGAGACCCAGTACTTC.

The chain is built from TRBV5-5 and TRBJ2-7, with TRBD1 matching 7 bases. This CDR3 comprises 17 residues. The J segment lost 0 bases and the V segment lost 0 bases, leaving 9 bases of the junction unmatched. Germline-derived CDR1 and CDR2 are SGHKS and YYEKEE (reference sequence). DNA of the CDR3: TGTGCCAGCAGCTTGGCCTATGGGGGACAGCTCTCCTACGAGCAGTACGTC. Translating gives CASSLAYGGQLSYEQYV.

This clone was detected a few times. The V call is TRBV5-1, the J call TRBJ1-6; perhaps TRBD1 as D (5 bases). Deletions cut 2 bases from V and 6 bases from J, with 6 bases between. From germline, CDR1 is SGHRS and CDR2 YFSETQ. The CDR3 covers 13 residues. This chain's CDR3 is CASSLDSNSPLHF. The CDR3 DNA reads TGCGCCAGCAGCTTAGACAGTAATTCACCCCTCCACTTT.

The chain uses TRBV3-1 (or the pseudogene TRBV3-2) and TRBJ2-5; D is uncertain. The CDR3 totals 12 residues. V dropped 4 bases and J dropped 2 bases, with 5 bases sitting between them. The germline gives CDR1 LGHDT, CDR2 YNNKEL (reference sequence). The CDR3: CASSPSQETQYF. DNA of the CDR3: TGTGCCAGCAGCCCGAGTCAAGAGACCCAGTACTTC.

The rearrangement links TRBV9 to TRBJ1-2, with 9 bases that match TRBD1. The CDR3 is made up of 14 amino acids. Trimming took 4 bases from V and 6 from J; bases not matched to a gene: 7. The germline gives CDR1 SGDLS, CDR2 YYNGEE. CDR3 region: CASSTRDRENGYTF. The CDR3 DNA is TGTGCCAGCAGCACCCGGGACAGGGAGAATGGCTACACCTTC.

V gene TRBV15 combines with J gene TRBJ1-3, with D possibly TRBD1 on 5 matching bases. The CDR3 consists of 17 residues. Trimming removed 2 bases at V and 2 bases at J, with 16 bases between. CDR1 LNHNV and CDR2 YYDKDF come from the germline V gene (reference sequence). The CDR3 DNA reads TGTGCCACCAGCAGATCCCGGGGGGGGATCGCTGGAAACACCATATATTTT. As protein: CATSRSRGGIAGNTIYF. Full variable domain (outside the CDR3, taken from reference TRBV15 and TRBJ1-3): DAMVIQNPRYQVTQFGKPVTLSCSQTLNHNVMYWYQQKSSQAPKLLFHYYDKDFNNEADTPDNFQSRRPNTSFCFLDIRSPGLGDTAMYLCATSRSRGGIAGNTIYFGEGSWLTVV.

The chain uses TRBV7-9 and TRBJ2-3, with TRBD2 matching over 9 bases. The V and J ends lost 0 bases and 1 base, in that order; junction bases with no gene match: 8. The CDR3 length is 18 residues. Germline-derived CDR1 and CDR2 are SEHNR and FQNEAQ (reference sequence). The CDR3 coding sequence is TGTGCCAGCAGCTTAGCCCCCCTAAGCGGGGGGCGCACAGATACGCAGTATTTT. Its protein product is CASSLAPLSGGRTDTQYF.

This clone was seen only a few times. The genes are TRBV19 and TRBJ1-5, with D maybe TRBD1 (5 bases). V lost 3 bases to trimming and J lost 5 bases, with 11 bases between them. CDR3 length: 14 amino acids. Germline V gene sequence: CDR1 LNHDA, CDR2 SQIVND (reference sequence). The CDR3 spells CASSMGGTHQPQHF. CDR3 in DNA: TGTGCCAGTAGTATGGGGGGTACTCATCAGCCCCAGCATTTT.

This clone came up once. The chain links TRBV4-2 to TRBJ2-1; TRBD2 matches at 7 bases. Per the germline V gene, CDR1 is LGHNA and CDR2 is YNFKEQ. The CDR3 is 15 residues long. Losses at the gene ends were 1 base for V and 9 bases for J; bases not matched to a gene: 9. CDR3 in amino acids: CASSQGGGGVGEQFF. CDR3 DNA: TGTGCCAGCAGCCAAGGCGGGGGAGGGGTCGGTGAGCAGTTCTTC.

The chain employs TRBV19 and TRBJ2-2; D is uncertain. There are 14 residues in the CDR3. Germline values: CDR1 LNHDA, CDR2 SQIVND (reference sequence). Trimming shortened V by 1 base and J by 1 base, and 4 bases separated the two germline ends. CDR3 amino acids: CASSIGGNTGELFF. The CDR3 DNA is TGTGCCAGTAGTATAGGAGGGAACACCGGGGAGCTGTTTTTT.

The chain combines TRBV15 with TRBJ1-2, with D maybe TRBD1 (5 bases). The CDR3 is made up of 16 amino acids. Per the germline V gene, CDR1 is LNHNV and CDR2 is YYDKDF (reference sequence). The ends were cut back, 1 base at V and 5 bases at J, with 17 bases in the middle. The CDR3 coding sequence is TGTGCCACCAGCAGAGGGACCGACAGACGCCTGTATGGCTACACCTTC. Translating gives CATSRGTDRRLYGYTF.

The rearrangement links TRBV18 to TRBJ1-5; 7 bases map to TRBD1. Germline V gives CDR1 KGHSH, CDR2 LQKENI. The length of the CDR3 is 16 residues. V trimming: 4 bases; J trimming: 6 bases; junction bases outside the gene matches: 12. CDR3 nucleotide sequence: TGTGCCAGCTCACAATGGGACAGAAGGAGCGGTCAGCCCCAGCATTTT. Amino acid sequence: CASSQWDRRSGQPQHF.

The chain combines TRBV6-1 with TRBJ1-2; D unresolved. Germline CDR1 is MNHNS and CDR2 is SASEGT. Trimming shortened V by 0 bases and J by 4 bases, and 12 bases separated the two germline ends. This CDR3 comprises 15 residues. DNA for the CDR3: TGTGCCAGCAGTGAAGCGCGGGGATTCCCCTATGGCTACACCTTC. Translating it yields CASSEARGFPYGYTF.

The chain recombines TRBV30 with TRBJ1-1, with D perhaps TRBD1 (6 bases). The CDR3 runs to 16 residues. The germline V and J ends were trimmed by 2 bases and 5 bases, with 21 bases remaining between them. The germline V gene has CDR1 GTSNPN and CDR2 SVGIG (reference sequence). The CDR3 nucleotides read TGTGCCTGGAGTCCGGACCCCCCGGGACACGGGACTGAAGCTTTCTTT. As protein: CAWSPDPPGHGTEAFF.

The chain uses TRBV21-1 and TRBJ2-7; TRBD1 is the table's D call and was not checked against the DNA. TRBV21-1 is a pseudogene. CDR3 length: 14 amino acids. The CDR3 loop is CASSKISTVYEQYV. DNA of the CDR3: TGTGCCAGCAGCAAAATTTCGACAGTTTACGAGCAGTACGTC.

The CDR3 loop is CAWSVPALRSNQPQHF. In nucleotides, the CDR3 is TGTGCCTGGAGTGTACCCGCTTTGAGGTCCAATCAGCCCCAGCATTTT. V and J are TRBV30 and TRBJ1-5; D is uncertain. CDR3 length: 16 amino acids. Germline V gives CDR1 GTSNPN, CDR2 SVGIG (reference sequence). V lost 0 bases and J lost 3, with 15 bases in between.

The J gene is TRBJ2-7, the V gene TRBV6-6; 7 bases line up with TRBD1. This CDR3 region has 14 residues. The trim removed 7 bases at V and 2 bases at J, leaving 8 bases unmatched. Germline CDR1 MNHNY, CDR2 SVGAGI (reference sequence). CDR3 in DNA: TGTGCCAGCAAGGACAGGATTTTCCCCTACGAGCAGTACGTC. Translation gives CASKDRIFPYEQYV.

The chain is built from TRBV10-3 and TRBJ1-3; D unresolved. Per germline, CDR1 ENHRY and CDR2 SYGVKD. The length of the CDR3 is 12 residues. Trimming cost V 5 bases and J 3 bases, with 5 bases left between them. The CDR3: CAISSGGNTIYF. CDR3 sequence (DNA): TGTGCCATCAGTTCGGGTGGAAACACCATATATTTT.

This clone was seen at least ten times. The rearrangement links TRBV21-1 to TRBJ1-5; the DNA was not compared with TRBD1, the D call given in the table. TRBV21-1 is reported as a pseudogene. The CDR3 spans 16 residues. CDR3 sequence reads: CASSADRVMGNQPQHF. The CDR3 nucleotides read TGTGCCAGCAGCGCGGACAGGGTGATGGGTAATCAGCCCCAGCATTTT.

The chain employs TRBV2 and TRBJ2-3; 9 nucleotides agree with TRBD2. Germline CDR1 is SNHLY and CDR2 is FYNNEI. The CDR3 length is 15 residues. V was pared by 6 bases and J by 1 base, with 5 bases of the junction left unmatched. In nucleotides, the CDR3 is TGTGCCAGCAGGCGGGGGGGCCTCGGCACAGATACGCAGTATTTT. It translates to CASRRGGLGTDTQYF.

This chain joins TRBV3-1 (or the pseudogene TRBV3-2) and TRBJ1-2; D is ambiguous. Germline V lookup: CDR1 LGHDT, CDR2 YNNKEL (reference sequence). The CDR3 spans 14 residues. V gave up 0 bases and J gave up 3 bases, with 8 bases separating them. The CDR3 bases are TGTGCCAGCAGCCAAGAAAGCAGGTACTATGGCTACACCTTC. Translated, it gives CASSQESRYYGYTF.

The chain combines TRBV19 with TRBJ1-2; 8 nucleotides match TRBD1. CDR1 LNHDA and CDR2 SQIVND come from the germline V gene (reference sequence). The CDR3 has 16 residues. The trim removed 8 bases at V and 3 bases at J, leaving 14 bases unmatched. CDR3 residues: CASAWRQGRVDYGYTF. The DNA of the CDR3 is TGTGCCAGTGCATGGAGACAGGGGAGGGTGGACTATGGCTACACCTTC.